The 23 T cell receptor beta chains below come from one sample, sequenced in a study of beta chain features in type 1 diabetes. The study reverse transcribed the entire isolated RNA, so it sequenced expressed TCRB transcripts. Some clones are missing from TCRdb's copy, which holds only in-frame ones; the method was immunoSEQ multiplex PCR. Of 680,000 or so clones listed, roughly 16% are singletons. The sequencing input was naive CD4+ T cells from blood. The source is a young man in good health.

This clone was recorded a few times. The rearrangement uses TRBV7-9 and TRBJ1-1, with D tentatively TRBD1 (6 bases). The CDR3 spans 13 residues. Germline V gene sequence: CDR1 SEHNR, CDR2 FQNEAQ (reference sequence). Trimming stripped 1 base from V and 5 bases from J, with 8 bases between. DNA for the CDR3: TGTGCCAGCAGCTTAGACGGACAGACTGAAGCTTTCTTT. It translates to CASSLDGQTEAFF.

This clone was seen only a few times. This sequence joins TRBV6-5 and TRBJ1-4; possibly TRBD1 for D (5 bases). Germline CDR1 and CDR2: MNHEY and SVGAGI. The germline V and J ends were trimmed by 5 bases and 9 bases, with 19 bases remaining between them. This CDR3 contains 15 residues. CDR3 loop: CASSTDGAGVKKLFF. CDR3 nucleotides: TGTGCCAGCAGTACCGACGGGGCTGGAGTGAAAAAACTGTTTTTT.

A few counts support this clone. This rearrangement joins TRBV10-3 to TRBJ2-2; no definite D call. V lost 6 bases and J lost 3, with 2 bases in between. Germline-derived CDR1 and CDR2 are ENHRY and SYGVKD. The CDR3 loop spans 11 amino acids. CDR3 nucleotide sequence: TGTGCCATCAGGGACACCGGGGAGCTGTTTTTT. It translates to CAIRDTGELFF.

This clone was seen a few times. CDR3 in amino acids: CASSVARGTDGYTF. The CDR3 DNA is TGTGCCAGCAGCGTGGCCAGGGGAACGGATGGCTACACCTTC. V gene TRBV4-2 combines with J gene TRBJ1-2; D may be TRBD1 (6 bases). CDR1 is LGHNA and CDR2 is YNFKEQ in the germline V gene. V dropped 5 bases and J dropped 6 bases, with 16 bases sitting between them. The CDR3 covers 14 residues.

This clone was seen a handful of times. The same CDR3 can be traced to other DNA sequences in this sample. The chain links TRBV20-1 to TRBJ2-1; no firm D call. The CDR3 extends over 10 amino acids. Trimming left V 2 bases short and J 7 bases short, with 3 bases between. The germline gives CDR1 DFQATT, CDR2 SNEGSKA (reference sequence). The CDR3 DNA sequence: TGCAGTGCTAGATTGAATGAGCAGTTCTTC. As protein: CSARLNEQFF.

This clone came up a few times. The V call is TRBV7-9, the J call TRBJ2-2; the D gene could be TRBD1 or TRBD2 (6 bases each). The CDR3 is 18 residues long. V was clipped by 6 bases and J by 6 bases, with 26 bases between them. Germline V CDR1 and CDR2: SEHNR, FQNEAQ (reference sequence). CDR3 bases: TGTGCCAGCAGGACCCACCTAGGAAGGGGGGTATCGGCCGGGGAGCTGTTTTTT. This codes for CASRTHLGRGVSAGELFF. The variable domain in full, with the rest retrieved from reference TRBV7-9 and TRBJ2-2, is DTGVSQNPRHKITKRGQNVTFRCDPISEHNRLYWYRQTLGQGPEFLTYFQNEAQLEKSRLLSDRFSAERPKGSFSTLEIQRTEQGDSAMYLCASRTHLGRGVSAGELFFGEGSRLTVL.

A few counts support this clone. V is TRBV29-1 and J is TRBJ2-1; the D gene is possibly TRBD1 (5 bases). From germline, CDR1 is SQVTM and CDR2 ANQGSEA. The V end was cut by 6 bases, the J end by 7 bases, with 13 bases between. This CDR3 has 12 amino acids. The CDR3 DNA is TGCAGCGTATTAAGGGGCTTTAATGAGCAGTTCTTC. It specifies CSVLRGFNEQFF.

Only a few counts were recorded for this clone. J is TRBJ2-5 and V is TRBV2; D remains ambiguous. Germline values: CDR1 SNHLY, CDR2 FYNNEI. CDR3 length: 14 amino acids. V lost 4 bases and J lost 1, with 10 bases in between. CDR3 DNA: TGTGCCAGCAGTGCGACCAGTGTCCAAGAGACCCAGTACTTC. Translation gives CASSATSVQETQYF.

The sample holds a few counts of this clone. The chain is built from TRBV18 and TRBJ2-1; 10 bases agree with TRBD2. V gave up 3 bases and J gave up 4 bases; unmatched junction bases: 3. This CDR3 has 15 amino acids. Germline V gene data show CDR1 as KGHSH and CDR2 as LQKENI. The CDR3 region is CASSPKREGYNEQFF. DNA of the CDR3: TGTGCCAGCTCACCTAAGCGGGAGGGGTACAATGAGCAGTTCTTC.

This chain uses TRBV23-1 with TRBJ2-6; D is perhaps TRBD1 (6 bases). TRBV23-1 qualifies as an ORF whose function is uncertain. The CDR3 is 18 amino acids. With 6 bases removed from V and 0 bases from J, the gap between germline ends came to 18 bases. DNA for the CDR3: TGCGCCAGCAGCCATCTTAGGGGGTGCCGCTCTGGGGCCAACGTCCTGACTTTC. As protein: CASSHLRGCRSGANVLTF.

Comment on this clone: Other nucleotide sequences in the sample specify the same CDR3. The CDR3 DNA sequence: TGCAGCGTTGAAGGGGGGGAAAAACTGTTTTTT. Residues: CSVEGGEKLFF. The chain is built from TRBV29-1 and TRBJ1-4; a weak D match, TRBD1 (5 bases). This CDR3 comprises 11 residues. V gave up 1 base and J gave up 8 bases, with 5 bases separating them. Germline assignment: CDR1 SQVTM and CDR2 ANQGSEA. Full variable domain (remainder filled in from reference TRBV29-1 and TRBJ1-4): SAVISQKPSRDICQRGTSLTIQCQVDSQVTMMFWYRQQPGQSLTLIATANQGSEATYESGFVIDKFPISRPNLTFSTLTVSNMSPEDSSIYLCSVEGGEKLFFGSGTQLSVL.

V and J are TRBV9 and TRBJ1-2, with D possibly being TRBD1 (5 bases). V gave up 3 bases and J gave up 0 bases, with 18 bases separating them. CDR1 is SGDLS, CDR2 YYNGEE, per germline. There are 17 residues in the CDR3. The CDR3 protein is CASSALPGLRANYGYTF. In DNA form, the CDR3 reads TGTGCCAGCAGCGCCCTTCCGGGACTCAGGGCTAACTATGGCTACACCTTC.

The gene calls are TRBV27 and TRBJ2-3; D is possibly TRBD1 (7 bases). The V gene lost 5 bases and the J gene lost 1 base, with 16 bases spanning the gap. Germline lookup yields CDR1 MNHEY and CDR2 SMNVEV (reference sequence). CDR3 length: 16 amino acids. The CDR3 DNA follows: TGTGCCAGCAGTCAAGGGTTCAGGGGGGGCACAGATACGCAGTATTTT. Its translation: CASSQGFRGGTDTQYF.

This clone was seen more than once but under ten times. The V call is TRBV10-3, the J call TRBJ2-7, with 7 bases lining up with TRBD2. The V gene end was trimmed by 8 bases and the J gene end by 2 bases; junction bases not matched to a gene: 9. Germline V gene lookup returns CDR1 ENHRY and CDR2 SYGVKD. CDR3 length: 14 residues. CDR3 amino acids: CAIRERGLPYEQYF. Written as DNA, the CDR3 is TGTGCCATCCGGGAGCGGGGCCTCCCCTACGAGCAGTACTTC.

This chain joins TRBV6-5 and TRBJ2-6; D gene ambiguous. Germline CDR1 MNHEY, CDR2 SVGAGI. Trimming shortened V by 0 bases and J by 2 bases, and 8 bases separated the two germline ends. CDR3 size: 16 residues. CDR3 amino acids: CASSYSVGAGANVLTF. In DNA form, the CDR3 reads TGTGCCAGCAGTTACTCAGTGGGTGCTGGGGCCAACGTCCTGACTTTC.

This clone has more than one count but fewer than ten. The rearrangement joins TRBV29-1 to TRBJ2-7, with TRBD1 matching 7 bases. This CDR3 contains 16 residues. V shed 2 bases and J 2 bases; nucleotides not matched to a gene: 12. Germline CDR1 reads SQVTM; CDR2 reads ANQGSEA. The CDR3, as DNA: TGCAGCGTTGAAAAGGTGAGAGGGACAGAAGCCTACGAGCAGTACTTC. Amino acid sequence: CSVEKVRGTEAYEQYF.

The CDR3 sequence: CASSQDLFKRGQETQYF. CDR3 coding DNA: TGTGCCAGCAGCCAAGATCTATTCAAGCGGGGCCAAGAGACCCAGTACTTC. The chain recombines TRBV4-2 with TRBJ2-5, with 7 positions matching TRBD2. Germline V CDR1 and CDR2: LGHNA, YNFKEQ. V trimming: 0 bases; J trimming: 1 base; junction bases outside the gene matches: 8. The CDR3 totals 17 residues.

The chain carries TRBV7-6 and TRBJ2-3; TRBD1 matches 9 bases. The CDR3 has 16 amino acids. CDR1 is SGHVS, CDR2 FNYEAQ, per germline. Unmatched junction bases numbered 8, after V lost 1 base and J lost 6 bases. CDR3 bases: TGTGCCAGCAGCTTAGGAAACAGGGGGCGAGGGGATACGCAGTATTTT. The encoded protein is CASSLGNRGRGDTQYF.

V usage is TRBV6-5 and J usage is TRBJ2-1; the D call may be TRBD1 or TRBD2 (5 bases each). The length of the CDR3 is 15 residues. The V gene lost 6 bases and the J gene lost 6 bases, with 18 bases spanning the gap. Germline assignment: CDR1 MNHEY and CDR2 SVGAGI. This chain's CDR3 is CASREGIRWVNEQFF. The CDR3 nucleotides are TGTGCCAGCAGAGAGGGGATACGGTGGGTCAATGAGCAGTTCTTC.

J is TRBJ2-7 and V is TRBV28; D gene unclear. V dropped 2 bases and J dropped 3 bases, with 11 bases sitting between them. This CDR3 comprises 14 residues. From germline, CDR1 is MDHEN and CDR2 SYDVKM. The CDR3 region is CASSLIVRSYEQYF. CDR3 bases: TGTGCCAGCAGTTTAATCGTTAGGAGCTACGAGCAGTACTTC.

This clone was counted only a few times. The rearrangement joins TRBV5-8 to TRBJ2-7; D gene unclear. The CDR3 runs 11 residues. The V end lost 0 bases, the J end lost 4 bases, and 2 bases lay between the germline ends. Per germline, CDR1 SGHTS and CDR2 YDEGEE. CDR3 loop: CASSLVYEQYF. As DNA, the CDR3 is TGTGCCAGCAGCTTGGTGTACGAGCAGTACTTC. Full variable domain (remainder filled in from reference TRBV5-8 and TRBJ2-7): EAGVTQSPTHLIKTRGQQATLRCSPISGHTSVYWYQQALGLGLQFLLWYDEGEERNRGNFPPRFSGRQFPNYSSELNVNALELEDSALYLCASSLVYEQYFGPGTRLTVT.

The genes are TRBV6-1 and TRBJ1-2; D remains unclear. CDR3 length: 12 amino acids. Trimming cost V 3 bases and J 4 bases, with 6 bases left between them. The germline V gene encodes CDR1 MNHNS and CDR2 SASEGT. The CDR3 bases are TGTGCCAGCAGTGAGGACGCCTATGGCTACACCTTC. As protein: CASSEDAYGYTF.

The sample holds a few counts of this clone. This chain links TRBV19 with TRBJ2-1; 14 bases align to TRBD2. Germline trimming cut 9 bases from V and 7 bases from J; bases unmatched to any gene: 2. The CDR3 loop spans 13 amino acids. Germline values: CDR1 LNHDA, CDR2 SQIVND (reference sequence). CDR3 residues: CASGTSGSNEQFF. The CDR3 DNA reads as TGTGCCAGCGGGACTAGCGGGAGTAATGAGCAGTTCTTC.